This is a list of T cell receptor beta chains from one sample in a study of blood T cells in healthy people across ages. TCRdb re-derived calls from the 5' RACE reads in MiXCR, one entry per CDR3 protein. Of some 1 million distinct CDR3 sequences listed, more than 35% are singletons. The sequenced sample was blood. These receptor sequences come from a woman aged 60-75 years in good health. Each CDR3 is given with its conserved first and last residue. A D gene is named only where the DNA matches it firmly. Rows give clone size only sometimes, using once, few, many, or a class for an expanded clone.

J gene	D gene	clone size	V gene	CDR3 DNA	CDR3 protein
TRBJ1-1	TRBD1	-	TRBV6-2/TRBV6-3	TGTGCCAGCAGAAGGACAGGGAAGGGATGCGAAGCTTTCTTT	CASRRTGKGCEAFF
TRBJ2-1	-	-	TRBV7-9	TGTGCCAGCAGCTTAAGTCTGATAAACAATGAGCAGTTCTTC	CASSLSLINNEQFF
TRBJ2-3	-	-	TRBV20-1	TGCAGTGCTAGACATACGGGGATCGCAGATACGCAGTATTTT	CSARHTGIADTQYF
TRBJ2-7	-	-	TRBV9	TGTGCCAGCAGCCAGGACGGAGGCGAGCAGTACTTC	CASSQDGGEQYF
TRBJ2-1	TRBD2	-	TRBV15	TGTGCCACCAGCAGAGATAGTGGGACTAGCCATGAGCAGTTCTTC	CATSRDSGTSHEQFF
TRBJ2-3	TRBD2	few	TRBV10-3	TGTGCCATCAGTGAGTTGTCCGGGACTAGCGCTGCTTCTAGCACAGATACGCAGTATTTT	CAISELSGTSAASSTDTQYF
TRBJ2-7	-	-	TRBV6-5	TGTGCCAGCAGTTACTCCGATGGGGGTTCCTACGAGCAGTACTTC	CASSYSDGGSYEQYF
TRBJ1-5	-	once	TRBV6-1	TGTGCCAGCAGCGGGATCGGGACTCAGTATGAACCCCAGCATTTT	CASSGIGTQYEPQHF
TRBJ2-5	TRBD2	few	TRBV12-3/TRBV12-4	TGTGCCAGCAGTTATGGTAGCGGGAGTGAGACCCAGTACTTC	CASSYGSGSETQYF
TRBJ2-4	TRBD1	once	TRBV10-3	TGTGCCATCAGATCAGGACAGGGGGACATTCAGTACTTC	CAIRSGQGDIQYF
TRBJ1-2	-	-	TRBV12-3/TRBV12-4	TGTGCCAGCAGTTTAATGGGGACGCACAACTATGGCTACACCTTC	CASSLMGTHNYGYTF
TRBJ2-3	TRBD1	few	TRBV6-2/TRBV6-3	TGTGCCAGCAGGGACAGGTACACAGATACGCAGTATTTT	CASRDRYTDTQYF
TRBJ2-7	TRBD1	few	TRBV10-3	TGTGCCATCCCCGGCGGACAGGGCCCCTACGAGCAGTACTTC	CAIPGGQGPYEQYF
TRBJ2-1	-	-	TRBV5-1	TGCGCCAGCATGGAGGGGGTAGGGGCCTACAATGAGCAGTTCTTC	CASMEGVGAYNEQFF
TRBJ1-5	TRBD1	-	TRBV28	TGTGCCAGCAGCCAAGGGACAGTTCAGCCCCAGCATTTT	CASSQGTVQPQHF